Each of the 19 T cell receptor beta chains below was sequenced from the same sample in a study of T-cell reconstitution after alpha-beta-depleted transplantation in children. The authors prepared the TCRbeta library with unique molecular identifiers. TCRdb re-called the PCR reads through MiXCR, storing one row per CDR3 protein. The sample records 670,000 or so distinct CDR3 sequences, under 15% being singletons. Here the sequenced sample was PBMCs, taken before TCRalphabeta/CD19-depleted stem cell transplant. All receptors come from a girl aged 2 to 10 with congenital amegakaryocytic thrombocytopenia, due to receive a stem cell transplant.

The gene calls are TRBV4-1 and TRBJ2-1; tentatively, D is TRBD2 (6 bases). CDR1 and CDR2 (germline): MGHRA, YSYEKL. The CDR3 consists of 14 residues. The ends were cut back, 3 bases at V and 8 bases at J, with 14 bases in the middle. The CDR3 nucleotides read TGCGCCAGCAGCCATACGACTAGTATCGATGAGCAGTTCTTC. It translates to CASSHTTSIDEQFF.

The sample holds a few counts of this clonotype. This sequence joins TRBV6-2 or TRBV6-3 and TRBJ2-1, with 14 bases aligning to TRBD2. Germline V CDR1 and CDR2: MNHEY, SVGEGT. J gave up 11 bases and V 2 bases, and 11 bases lay outside the gene matches. This CDR3 spans 17 amino acids. For the CDR3, the DNA is TGTGCCAGCAGTTACCCAAGACTAGCGGGAGGGCCACGAAAGCAGTTCTTC. It is translated as CASSYPRLAGGPRKQFF.

This clonotype showed up many times. This chain joins TRBV29-1 and TRBJ2-7, with 8 bases identical to TRBD1. Germline V CDR1 and CDR2: SQVTM, ANQGSEA. This CDR3 spans 12 amino acids. V was clipped by 4 bases and J by 3 bases; unmatched bases: 2. The CDR3 DNA reads TGCAGCGTTGTACAGGGGGTCTACGAGCAGTACTTC. This codes for CSVVQGVYEQYF.

The V gene is TRBV29-1, the J gene TRBJ2-3; 7 nucleotides agree with TRBD1. The length of the CDR3 is 14 residues. CDR1 and CDR2 (germline): SQVTM, ANQGSEA. V trimming: 3 bases; J trimming: 3 bases; junction bases outside the gene matches: 6. For the CDR3, the DNA is TGCAGCGTTGATGTCAGGGGGATGACAGATACGCAGTATTTT. Translated, it gives CSVDVRGMTDTQYF.

This clonotype was seen many times. The V gene is TRBV29-1, the J gene TRBJ1-3; the D is unclear. This CDR3 is 13 amino acids long. CDR1 and CDR2 (germline): SQVTM, ANQGSEA. Trimming removed 7 bases at V and 6 bases at J, with 16 bases between. DNA for the CDR3: TGCAGCGGCACAGAACAGAATAAAAACACCATATATTTT. Amino acid sequence: CSGTEQNKNTIYF.

The sample holds many counts of this clonotype. The rearrangement uses TRBV5-1 and TRBJ1-1; D not resolved. Germline values: CDR1 SGHRS, CDR2 YFSETQ. V shed 0 bases and J shed 5 bases, with 8 bases lying between them. The CDR3 extends over 13 amino acids. The CDR3 spells CASSLASTTEAFF. CDR3 sequence (DNA): TGCGCCAGCAGCTTGGCCTCGACGACTGAAGCTTTCTTT.

This clonotype was seen ten or more times. The chain uses TRBV6-5 and TRBJ2-5, with D perhaps TRBD1 (6 bases). The CDR3 has 15 amino acids. The germline CDR1 and CDR2 sequences are MNHEY and SVGAGI. The V end lost 5 bases, the J end lost 0 bases, and 13 bases lay between the germline ends. CDR3: CASSNRDKYQETQYF. As DNA, the CDR3 is TGTGCCAGCAGTAACCGGGACAAGTACCAAGAGACCCAGTACTTC.

In this sample, this clonotype turned up many times. J is TRBJ2-1 and V is TRBV5-1; D is unresolved. V lost 4 bases, J lost 4 bases, and 12 bases lay in between. Germline assignment: CDR1 SGHRS and CDR2 YFSETQ. This CDR3 spans 14 amino acids. CDR3 protein: CASSLTPPYNEQFF. The CDR3, as DNA: TGCGCCAGCAGCCTGACTCCACCATACAATGAGCAGTTCTTC.

This clonotype was observed many times. The V gene is TRBV5-1, the J gene TRBJ2-7, with 12 bases fitting TRBD2. CDR3 length equals 15 residues. After removal of 2 bases from V and 5 bases from J, the junction contained 5 bases not matched to a gene. Per germline, CDR1 SGHRS and CDR2 YFSETQ. The CDR3 sequence: CASSFRTSGMNEQYF. In nucleotides, the CDR3 is TGCGCCAGCAGCTTTCGGACTAGCGGGATGAACGAGCAGTACTTC.

This clonotype was found many times. V and J are TRBV20-1 and TRBJ1-1, with D perhaps TRBD1 (5 bases). The CDR3 contains 13 residues. The V gene's germline CDR1 is DFQATT and CDR2 SNEGSKA (reference sequence). V lost 4 bases to trimming and J lost 1 base, with 10 bases between them. CDR3 region: CSAIRGTNTEAFF. CDR3 nucleotide sequence: TGCAGTGCTATACGAGGGACGAACACTGAAGCTTTCTTT.

In its sample, this clonotype was seen many times. The chain employs TRBV10-3 and TRBJ2-2; no clear D gene. The CDR3 covers 13 residues. Trimming pared 10 bases from V and 5 bases from J, leaving 14 bases between. From germline, CDR1 is ENHRY and CDR2 SYGVKD. The CDR3 is CATDRGGTGELFF. The CDR3 DNA is TGTGCCACAGACCGTGGCGGAACCGGGGAGCTGTTTTTT.

The V call is TRBV12-5, the J call TRBJ1-6; D gene unclear. This CDR3 region has 12 residues. Germline lookup yields CDR1 LGHNT and CDR2 FRNRAP. The V and J ends lost 2 bases and 7 bases respectively, with 3 bases between them. CDR3 sequence: CASGLPNSPLHF. The DNA of the CDR3 is TGTGCTAGTGGTTTGCCCAATTCACCCCTCCACTTT.

In its sample, this clonotype was seen many times. The chain combines TRBV29-1 with TRBJ2-7; no reliable D call. Between the trimmed V and J ends, which lost 3 bases and 2 bases, there was a span of 8 bases. The CDR3 totals 12 residues. From germline, CDR1 is SQVTM and CDR2 ANQGSEA. The chain's CDR3 is CSVESLTYEQYF. In nucleotides, the CDR3 is TGCAGCGTTGAGAGCCTGACCTACGAGCAGTACTTC.

About this clonotype: This may arise from a read error, as a much more abundant clone is one base away. This CDR3 reads CASSPMGLAGFYAQYF. CDR3 DNA: TGTGCCAGCAGTCCAATGGGACTAGCGGGATTCTACGCGCAGTACTTC. The chain carries TRBV28 and TRBJ2-7, with 13 bases aligning to TRBD2. The CDR3 spans 16 residues. CDR1 and CDR2 (germline): MDHEN, SYDVKM.

The rearrangement uses TRBV20-1 and TRBJ2-1; no clear D. Between the trimmed V and J ends, which lost 0 bases and 6 bases, there was a span of 15 bases. The germline V gene encodes CDR1 DFQATT and CDR2 SNEGSKA (reference sequence). The CDR3 sequence is 15 residues long. As DNA, the CDR3 is TGCAGTGCTAGAGAACCGGGTTCCCTATCCAATGAGCAGTTCTTC. Protein sequence: CSAREPGSLSNEQFF.

This clonotype has ten or more counts. The V gene is TRBV20-1, the J gene TRBJ2-3; 8 bases fit TRBD1. The CDR3 has 13 residues. Germline loops: CDR1 DFQATT, CDR2 SNEGSKA (reference sequence). V was pared by 6 bases and J by 4 bases, with 6 bases of the junction left unmatched. CDR3 sequence reads: CSAGDRGSDTQYF. For the CDR3, the DNA is TGCAGTGCCGGCGACAGGGGATCAGATACGCAGTATTTT.

This clonotype was detected a few times. CDR3 sequence reads: CASSPTGQIVNEQFF. DNA of the CDR3: TGCGCCAGCAGCCCGACGGGACAGATTGTAAATGAGCAGTTCTTC. V is TRBV5-1 and J is TRBJ2-1; 7 bases are shared with TRBD1. CDR1 is SGHRS, CDR2 YFSETQ, per germline. The J segment lost 7 bases and the V segment lost 4 bases, leaving 11 bases of the junction unmatched. This CDR3 region has 15 residues.

The chain combines TRBV12-3 or TRBV12-4 with TRBJ2-3; tentative D call: TRBD2 (6 bases). V gave up 3 bases and J gave up 1 base, with 8 bases separating them. The CDR3 sequence is 14 residues long. In DNA form, the CDR3 reads TGTGCCAGCAGTTTTGGAGGGGGCACAGATACGCAGTATTTT. Translation gives CASSFGGGTDTQYF.

The chain carries TRBV5-5 and TRBJ2-7; 7 bases agree with TRBD2. The trim removed 1 base at V and 10 bases at J, leaving 17 bases unmatched. Germline assignment: CDR1 SGHKS and CDR2 YYEKEE (reference sequence). The CDR3 covers 16 residues. The CDR3 region is CASSLYPDGGGSDQYF. CDR3 DNA sequence: TGTGCCAGCAGCTTGTACCCCGACGGCGGGGGTTCCGATCAGTACTTC.